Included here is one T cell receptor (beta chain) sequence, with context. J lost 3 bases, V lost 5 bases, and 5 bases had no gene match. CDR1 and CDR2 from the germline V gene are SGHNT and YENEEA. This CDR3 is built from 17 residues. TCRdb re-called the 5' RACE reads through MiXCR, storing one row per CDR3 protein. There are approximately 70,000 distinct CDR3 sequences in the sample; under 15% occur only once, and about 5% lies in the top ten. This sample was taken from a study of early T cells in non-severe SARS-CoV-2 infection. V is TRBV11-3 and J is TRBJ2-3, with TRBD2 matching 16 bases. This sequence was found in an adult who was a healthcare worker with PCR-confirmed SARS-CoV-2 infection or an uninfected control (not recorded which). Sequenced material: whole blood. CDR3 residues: CASSQGLAGGQTDTQYF. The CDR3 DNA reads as TGTGCCAGCAGCCAGGGACTAGCGGGGGGGCAAACAGATACGCAGTATTTT.